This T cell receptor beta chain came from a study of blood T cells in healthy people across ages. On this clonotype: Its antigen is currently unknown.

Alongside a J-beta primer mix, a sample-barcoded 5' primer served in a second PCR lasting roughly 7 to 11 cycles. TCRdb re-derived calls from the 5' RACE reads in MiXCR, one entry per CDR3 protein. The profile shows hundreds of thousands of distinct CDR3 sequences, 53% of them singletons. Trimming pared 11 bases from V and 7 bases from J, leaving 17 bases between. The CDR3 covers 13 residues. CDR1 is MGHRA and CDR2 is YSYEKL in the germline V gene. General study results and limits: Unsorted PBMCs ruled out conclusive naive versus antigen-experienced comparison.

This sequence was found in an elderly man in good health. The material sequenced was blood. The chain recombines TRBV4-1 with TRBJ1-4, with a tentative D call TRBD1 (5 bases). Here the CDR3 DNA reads TGCGCCGCAGGGCAGCAACTGAGTGAAAAACTGTTTTTT. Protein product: CAAGQQLSEKLFF.